This T cell receptor (beta chain) was recorded in a study of response to subunit inactivated influenza vaccine (dated by TCRdb to the late 2010s). Context from the whole study: Deep quantitative T cell receptor repertoire profiling was used in the study to track responses to a trivalent subunit inactivated influenza vaccine.

What the study reported, not specific to this receptor: The authors suggested that each seasonal influenza vaccination may recruit only a limited number of new T cells.

Library method: RT-PCR. TCRdb shows the sequencer as Illumina HiSeq 2500. TCRdb took the public reads, trimmed them with fastp at Q25, ran MiXCR for clone calling and kept in-frame beta chains. Every CDR3 protein is listed once, alongside the most common genes and DNA of its rows. The sample yields 550,000 to 600,000 distinct CDR3 sequences; roughly 12% were counted once. Of the sample, approximately 10% is held by the ten largest clones. The CDR3 covers 16 residues, taking in both the cysteine and the phenylalanine. Just CDR3 DNA is preserved here, 48 bases in frame from base 1. CDR1 SGHRS and CDR2 YFSETQ were looked up in the germline V gene. V and J lose 0 bases and 0 bases, and a span of 9 bases separates them. This clonotype was seen only a few times. Its antigen is currently not known. Base qualities were left out, and no much larger clone turns up one base away.

This receptor was obtained from a man aged 45-65 years who received an inactivated influenza vaccine. Donor details come from another sample of the same person, matched by shared clones. The specimen comprised PBMCs from blood, sampled on the day of vaccination. The V gene is TRBV5-1 and the J gene is TRBJ2-2; the D gene is unclear. The sequenced DNA: TGCGCCAGCAGCTTGGGTGGGGTTCCGAACACCGGGGAGCTGTTTTTT. Its amino acids are CASSLGGVPNTGELFF. Where the CDR3 stops, the reference TRBV5-1 and TRBJ2-2 genes take over; the full variable domain is KAGVTQTPRYLIKTRGQQVTLSCSPISGHRSVSWYQQTPGQGLQFLFEYFSETQRNKGNFPGRFSGRQFSNSRSEMNVSTLELGDSALYLCASSLGGVPNTGELFFGEGSRLTVL.